Below are 5 T cell receptor beta chains sequenced from a single sample in a study of CD8+ T cells in alopecia areata. Treatment described: oral pan-JAK inhibitor, 5-10 mg twice daily. Sequencing relied on a cDNA template that was reverse transcribed from extracted RNA. Libraries were prepared by immunoSEQ multiplex PCR; TCRdb keeps only in-frame clonotypes and omits some of them. In the table there are about 190,000 clones, roughly 70% of which are singletons. The input for sequencing was CD4+ T cells sorted from blood, taken around week 50, from a patient treated with tofacitinib. The origin of the receptors is a human donor with alopecia areata.

This clone was seen a few times. This rearrangement joins TRBV11-3 to TRBJ2-2; the D gene could be TRBD1 or TRBD2 (5 bases each). V shed 7 bases and J shed 6 bases, with 15 bases lying between them. The CDR3 contains 14 residues. Germline CDR1 SGHNT, CDR2 YENEEA. The CDR3 sequence is CASTLSRGAGELFF. In DNA form, the CDR3 reads TGTGCCAGCACCCTCTCTAGAGGGGCCGGGGAGCTGTTTTTT.

The chain couples TRBV4-3 to TRBJ2-3; possibly TRBD1 or TRBD2 for D (6 bases each). Trimming cost V 0 bases and J 1 base, with 11 bases left between them. Per the germline V gene, CDR1 is LGHNA and CDR2 is YSLEER. This CDR3 has 16 residues. The CDR3 DNA is TGCGCCAGCAGCCAAGACACAGGGACTGGCACAGATACGCAGTATTTT. This sequence encodes CASSQDTGTGTDTQYF.

This clone was seen a handful of times. The genes are TRBV11-2 and TRBJ2-7; 8 nucleotides match TRBD1. The CDR3 totals 15 residues. V was clipped by 7 bases and J by 0 bases; unmatched bases: 8. The germline V gene has CDR1 SGHAT and CDR2 FQNNGV. The CDR3 reads CASNRQGRSSYEQYF. The CDR3 nucleotides are TGTGCCAGCAACCGACAGGGGCGAAGCTCCTACGAGCAGTACTTC.

This clone showed up just a few times. The chain has TRBV29-1 and TRBJ2-7; the D is unclear. Germline V gene sequence: CDR1 SQVTM, CDR2 ANQGSEA. V lost 8 bases and J 0 bases, leaving 14 bases between the germline ends. CDR3 size: 13 residues. CDR3 DNA sequence: TGCAGCACCTCGGACGGCAACTCCTACGAGCAGTACTTC. Translated, it gives CSTSDGNSYEQYF.

The chain combines TRBV27 with TRBJ2-1; D tentatively reads TRBD1 or TRBD2 (5 bases each). The CDR3 sequence is 13 residues long. V lost 7 bases and J 9 bases, leaving 16 bases between the germline ends. Germline V lookup: CDR1 MNHEY, CDR2 SMNVEV (reference sequence). The CDR3 spells CASTFGALSEQFF. CDR3 sequence (DNA): TGTGCCAGCACCTTCGGGGCTCTGAGTGAGCAGTTCTTC.